The sequence of this T cell receptor beta chain was determined in a study of cytomegalovirus exposure and HLA in healthy donors. This PCR relied on a set of 60 Vbeta primers and 13 Jbeta primers. Only in-frame clones appear in the TCRdb table, and some are missing; sequencing was by immunoSEQ multiplex PCR. The sample has 150,000 to 200,000 clones; approximately 84% are singletons. This CDR3 is 14 amino acids long. Germline CDR1 is SGHRS and CDR2 is YFSETQ. The V segment lost 5 bases and the J segment 5 bases; nucleotides outside the gene matches: 9. Sequenced material: PBMCs. V is TRBV5-1 and J is TRBJ2-5; 7 positions agree with TRBD1. This receptor was taken from a girl aged 10 to 17 in good health and CMV-seropositive. The CDR3 DNA sequence: TGCGCCAGCAGGTCCCGACAGGGAACCGAGACCCAGTACTTC. Amino acids: CASRSRQGTETQYF.